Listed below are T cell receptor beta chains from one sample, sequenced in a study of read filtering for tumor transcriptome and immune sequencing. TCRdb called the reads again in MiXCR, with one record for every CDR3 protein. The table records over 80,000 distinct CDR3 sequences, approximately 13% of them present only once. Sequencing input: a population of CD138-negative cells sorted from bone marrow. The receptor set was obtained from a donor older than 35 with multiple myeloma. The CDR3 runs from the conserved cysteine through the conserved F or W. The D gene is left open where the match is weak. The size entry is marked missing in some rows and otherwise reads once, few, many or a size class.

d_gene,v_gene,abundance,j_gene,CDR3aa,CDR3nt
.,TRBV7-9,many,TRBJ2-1,CASSLEHGERTYNEQFF,TGTGCCAGCAGCTTAGAACATGGGGAGAGGACCTACAATGAGCAGTTCTTC
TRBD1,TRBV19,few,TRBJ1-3,CASAVGTASGNAIYF,TGTGCCAGTGCTGTCGGGACAGCCTCTGGAAACGCCATATATTTT
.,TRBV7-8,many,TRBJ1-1,CASSLAATLPEAFF,TGTGCCAGCAGCTTAGCCGCGACTCTACCCGAAGCTTTCTTT
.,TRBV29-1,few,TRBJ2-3,CSVGHFLSTDTQYF,TGCAGCGTGGGACACTTTCTCAGCACAGATACGCAGTATTTT
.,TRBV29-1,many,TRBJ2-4,CSVESVAKNIQYF,TGCAGCGTTGAATCCGTAGCCAAAAACATTCAGTACTTC
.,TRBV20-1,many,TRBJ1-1,CSAGEGIGTEAFF,TGCAGTGCTGGGGAGGGGATAGGGACTGAAGCTTTCTTT
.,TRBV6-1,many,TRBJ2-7,CASISISTAEQYF,TGTGCCAGCATTTCAATCTCCACGGCGGAGCAGTACTTC
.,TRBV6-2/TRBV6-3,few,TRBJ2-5,CASRPREETQYF,TGTGCCAGCAGACCTAGGGAAGAGACCCAGTACTTC
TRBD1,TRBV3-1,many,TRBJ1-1,CASSPWTGKGEAFF,TGTGCCAGCAGTCCATGGACAGGGAAGGGTGAAGCTTTCTTT
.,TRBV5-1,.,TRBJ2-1,CASSSRFRGSEQFF,TGCGCCAGCAGCTCGCGGTTCAGGGGTTCTGAGCAGTTCTTC
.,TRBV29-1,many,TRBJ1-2,CSVEGWGWEHNRPGYTF,TGCAGCGTTGAAGGGTGGGGTTGGGAACATAATCGACCTGGCTACACCTTC
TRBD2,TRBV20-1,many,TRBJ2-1,CSASPAGGPNEQFF,TGCAGTGCTAGCCCAGCGGGAGGTCCCAATGAGCAGTTCTTC
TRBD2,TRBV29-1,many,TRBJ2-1,CSFSGTSGIYEQFF,TGCAGCTTTTCCGGGACTAGCGGGATATATGAGCAGTTCTTC
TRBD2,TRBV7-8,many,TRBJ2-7,CASSARTSGSEQYF,TGTGCCAGCAGCGCCCGGACTAGCGGGAGCGAGCAGTACTTC
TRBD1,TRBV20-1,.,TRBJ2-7,CSARDTRDSTYEQYF,TGCAGTGCTAGAGATACCCGGGACAGTACCTACGAGCAGTACTTC
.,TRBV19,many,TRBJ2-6,CASSQGGASGANVLTF,TGTGCCAGTAGTCAAGGGGGGGCTTCTGGGGCCAACGTCCTGACTTTC
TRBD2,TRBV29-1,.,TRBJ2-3,CSVAPGTSGAQITQYF,TGCAGCGTTGCTCCGGGGACTAGCGGGGCCCAGATAACGCAGTATTTT
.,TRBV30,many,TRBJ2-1,CAWTPNRPLGNEQFF,TGTGCCTGGACACCCAACAGGCCTCTAGGTAATGAGCAGTTCTTC
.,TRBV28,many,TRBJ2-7,CASRETVGYEQYF,TGTGCCAGCAGAGAGACGGTGGGGTACGAGCAGTACTTC
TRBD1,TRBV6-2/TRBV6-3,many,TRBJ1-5,CASSYSTGGPQPQHF,TGTGCCAGCAGTTACTCGACAGGGGGCCCTCAGCCCCAGCATTTT
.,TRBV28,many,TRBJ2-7,CASSWGNSDEQYF,TGTGCCAGCAGTTGGGGAAATAGTGACGAGCAGTACTTC
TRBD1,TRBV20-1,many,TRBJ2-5,CSARKPQDRGLETQYF,TGCAGTGCTAGAAAGCCCCAAGACAGGGGACTGGAGACCCAGTACTTC
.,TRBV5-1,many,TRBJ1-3,CASSPFQGGGNTIYF,TGCGCCAGCAGCCCTTTTCAGGGAGGTGGAAACACCATATATTTT
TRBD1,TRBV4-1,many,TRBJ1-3,CASSQAIPTGAGNTIYF,TGCGCCAGCAGCCAAGCCATCCCGACAGGGGCTGGAAACACCATATATTTT
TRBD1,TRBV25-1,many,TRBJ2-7,CASTGQGAGEQYF,TGTGCCAGCACCGGACAGGGGGCTGGGGAGCAGTACTTC
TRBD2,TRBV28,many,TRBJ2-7,CATLAGGHYEQYF,TGTGCCACTTTAGCGGGAGGCCACTACGAGCAGTACTTC
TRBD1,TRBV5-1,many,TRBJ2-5,CASSLGTAQETQYF,TGCGCCAGCAGCTTAGGGACAGCACAAGAGACCCAGTACTTC
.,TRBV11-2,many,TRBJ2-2,CASSSGQGPTGELFF,TGTGCCAGCAGCTCGGGGCAGGGCCCCACCGGGGAGCTGTTTTTT
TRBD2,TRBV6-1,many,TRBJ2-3,CASGMGTSVDTQYF,TGTGCCAGCGGAATGGGGACTAGCGTAGATACGCAGTATTTT
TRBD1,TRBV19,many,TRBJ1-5,CASSIRGTGNNQPQHF,TGTGCCAGTAGTATAAGGGGGACAGGGAACAATCAGCCCCAGCATTTT
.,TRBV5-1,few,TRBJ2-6,CASSLEGTSSGANVLTF,TGCGCCAGCAGCTTGGAGGGGACGAGCTCTGGGGCCAACGTCCTGACTTTC
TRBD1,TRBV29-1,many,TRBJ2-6,CSVEERATGGTHSGANVLTF,TGCAGCGTTGAAGAGCGGGCCACAGGGGGTACCCACTCTGGGGCCAACGTCCTGACTTTC
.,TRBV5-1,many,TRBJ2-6,CASSPGNSGANVLTF,TGTGCCAGCAGCCCAGGGAACTCCGGGGCCAACGTCCTGACTTTC
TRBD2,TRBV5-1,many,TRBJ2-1,CASSLFGTKGADEQFF,TGCGCCAGCAGCTTGTTCGGGACTAAAGGTGCCGATGAGCAGTTCTTC
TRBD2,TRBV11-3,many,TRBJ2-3,CASSAGLAGFTDTQYF,TGTGCCAGCAGCGCCGGACTAGCGGGTTTCACAGATACGCAGTATTTT
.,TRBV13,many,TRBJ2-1,CASSPRAYNEQFF,TGTGCCAGCAGCCCACGGGCCTACAATGAGCAGTTCTTC
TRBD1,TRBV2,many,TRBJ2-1,CASTLRGQGGEQFF,TGTGCCAGCACCTTAAGGGGACAGGGGGGTGAGCAGTTCTTC
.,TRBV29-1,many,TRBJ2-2,CSVKNTGELFF,TGCAGCGTAAAGAACACCGGGGAGCTGTTTTTT
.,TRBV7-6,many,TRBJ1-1,CASSPGPNTEAFF,TGTGCCAGCAGCCCGGGCCCGAACACTGAAGCTTTCTTT
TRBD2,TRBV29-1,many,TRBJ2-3,CSARKGLDTDTQYF,TGCAGCGCCCGGAAGGGACTAGATACAGATACGCAGTATTTT
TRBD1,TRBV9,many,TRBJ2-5,CASSPPGQGLETQYF,TGTGCCAGCAGCCCACCGGGACAGGGCCTGGAGACCCAGTACTTC
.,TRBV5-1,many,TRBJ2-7,CASSLQTSSYEQYF,TGCGCCAGCAGCTTACAGACAAGCTCCTACGAGCAGTACTTC
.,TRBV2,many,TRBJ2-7,CASSEAPVSLTEQYF,TGTGCCAGCAGTGAAGCCCCCGTGAGCCTAACCGAGCAGTACTTC
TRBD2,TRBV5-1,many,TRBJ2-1,CASSETSGSVDEQFF,TGCGCCAGCAGCGAGACTAGCGGGAGCGTCGATGAGCAGTTCTTC
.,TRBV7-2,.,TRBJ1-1,CASSPQPGYTEAFF,TGTGCCAGCAGCCCCCAGCCGGGTTACACTGAAGCTTTCTTT
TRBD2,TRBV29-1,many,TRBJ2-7,CSVEGLADSYEQYF,TGCAGCGTTGAAGGACTAGCGGATTCCTACGAGCAGTACTTC
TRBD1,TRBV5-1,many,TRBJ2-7,CASSRTGDEQYF,TGCGCCAGCAGCAGGACAGGGGACGAGCAGTACTTC
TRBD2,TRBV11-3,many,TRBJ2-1,CASSEQGLALVRNEQFF,TGTGCCAGCAGCGAACAGGGACTAGCATTGGTCCGGAATGAGCAGTTCTTC
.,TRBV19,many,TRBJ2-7,CASSIGGSYEQYF,TGTGCCAGTAGTATTGGAGGATCCTACGAGCAGTACTTC
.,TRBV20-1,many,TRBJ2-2,CSASRSGTGELFF,TGCAGTGCTAGCCGTAGCGGCACCGGGGAGCTGTTTTTT
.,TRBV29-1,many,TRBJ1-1,CSVEILGAGEAFF,TGCAGCGTTGAAATTCTCGGGGCGGGTGAAGCTTTCTTT
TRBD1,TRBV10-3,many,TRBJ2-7,CAISEPSDRAYEQYF,TGTGCCATCAGTGAGCCATCAGACAGGGCCTACGAGCAGTACTTC
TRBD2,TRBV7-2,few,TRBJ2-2,CASSYSGRGLGAGELFF,TGTGCCAGCAGCTATAGCGGGAGAGGATTGGGCGCCGGGGAGCTGTTTTTT